This T cell receptor beta chain originates from a study of CXCR3-negative and CXCR3-positive naive CD8 T cells. Study-level background: About 140 million TRB reads were obtained in total, which works out to about 1.5 +/- 0.3 million per library. The study, taken as a whole, reports: For CXCR3-positive naive cells, TRB CDR3s were more hydrophobic than those of CXCR3-negative naive cells. Cryopreserved cells showed partially decreased CXCR3 expression, and most assays used fresh PBMCs.

On this clonotype itself: The antigen remains undetermined.

CDR3 size: 22 residues. Germline lookup yields CDR1 SGHVS and CDR2 FNYEAQ. The authors made the TRB cDNA libraries by 5' RACE using UMI labels. Each CDR3 protein gets one entry in TCRdb, which reprocessed the 5' RACE reads and gives no DNA. The sample table includes over 70,000 distinct CDR3 sequences. Input material: naive CXCR3+ CD8+ T cells from blood. The subset: CD45RO-CCR7+CD27+CD95- naive CD8+ T cells expressing CXCR3 (TNR3+). The chain is built from TRBV7-6 and TRBJ1-3; TCRdb picks TRBD1, but there is no DNA to check that call. This clonotype was obtained from a human donor in good health. Some clones in this sample may be carry-over from other donors' samples. The CDR3 protein is CASSLGAQDIAYDSRGGNTIYF.